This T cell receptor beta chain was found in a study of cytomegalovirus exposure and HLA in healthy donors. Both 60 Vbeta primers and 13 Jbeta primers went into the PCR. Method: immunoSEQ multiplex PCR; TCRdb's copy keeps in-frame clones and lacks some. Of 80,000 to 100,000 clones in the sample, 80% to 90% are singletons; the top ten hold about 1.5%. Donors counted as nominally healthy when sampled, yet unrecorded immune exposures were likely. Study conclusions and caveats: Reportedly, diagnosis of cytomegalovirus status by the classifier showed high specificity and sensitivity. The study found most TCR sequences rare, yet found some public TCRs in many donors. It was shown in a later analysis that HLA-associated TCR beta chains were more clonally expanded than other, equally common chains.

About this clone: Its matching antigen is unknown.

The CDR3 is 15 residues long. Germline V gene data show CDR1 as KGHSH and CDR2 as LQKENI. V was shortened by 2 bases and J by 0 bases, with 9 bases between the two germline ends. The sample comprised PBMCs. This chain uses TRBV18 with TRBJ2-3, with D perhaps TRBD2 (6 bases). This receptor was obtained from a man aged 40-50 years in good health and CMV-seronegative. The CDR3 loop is CASSPGGSSTDTQYF. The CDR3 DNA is TGTGCCAGCTCACCAGGGGGGTCTAGCACAGATACGCAGTATTTT.